The source of this T cell receptor (beta chain) is a study of cytomegalovirus exposure and HLA in healthy donors. Study results and caveats: TCR beta chains numbering approximately 150 were designated cytomegalovirus-associated.

The CDR3 extends over 16 amino acids. CDR1 is MNHEY and CDR2 is SMNVEV in the germline V gene (reference sequence). J gave up 4 bases and V 8 bases, and 11 bases lay outside the gene matches. On this clone itself: No antigen is known for it.

Some clones are missing from TCRdb's copy, which holds only in-frame ones; the method was immunoSEQ multiplex PCR. The repertoire consists of some 170,000 clones, with around 86% occurring once and the leading ten covering roughly 3%. What was sequenced was PBMCs. V gene TRBV27 combines with J gene TRBJ2-5; 12 positions agree with TRBD2. This receptor was taken from a man younger than 30 in good health and CMV-seropositive. The CDR3 here is CASAGSLAGGIETQYF. The CDR3 nucleotides read TGTGCCAGCGCTGGGTCCCTAGCGGGGGGGATAGAGACCCAGTACTTC.